The 5 T cell receptor beta chains below were found in one sample sequenced in a study of cytomegalovirus exposure and HLA in healthy donors. 13 Jbeta primers and 60 Vbeta primers were used for the PCR. Repertoires were generated with immunoSEQ multiplex PCR, while TCRdb's copy carries only in-frame clones and drops some. This sample yields 90,000 to 95,000 clones, of which around 76% are seen a single time; around 0.53% belongs to the top ten. What was sequenced was PBMCs. The receptors were sampled from a man younger than 40 in good health and CMV-seronegative.

The J gene is TRBJ1-5, the V gene TRBV11-2; D remains ambiguous. V was cut by 1 base and J by 2 bases, with 15 bases left in between. Germline V CDR1 and CDR2: SGHAT, FQNNGV. There are 17 residues in the CDR3. CDR3 protein: CASSLGGQGGGNQPQHF. DNA for the CDR3: TGTGCCAGCAGCTTAGGCGGTCAAGGAGGAGGCAATCAGCCCCAGCATTTT.

The CDR3 region has the DNA TGCGCCAGCAGCTTGAGGACTAGCGGGAGGGCATCCCACAATGAGCAGTTCTTC. Protein product: CASSLRTSGRASHNEQFF. This chain joins TRBV5-1 and TRBJ2-1; TRBD2 matches 15 bases. V shed 1 base, J shed 5 bases, and the junction held 7 bases outside the gene matches. The CDR3 covers 18 residues. Looked up from germline, CDR1 is SGHRS and CDR2 is YFSETQ. Using reference TRBV5-1 and TRBJ2-1 for the parts outside the CDR3, the full variable domain is KAGVTQTPRYLIKTRGQQVTLSCSPISGHRSVSWYQQTPGQGLQFLFEYFSETQRNKGNFPGRFSGRQFSNSRSEMNVSTLELGDSALYLCASSLRTSGRASHNEQFFGPGTRLTVL.

The chain employs TRBV5-1 and TRBJ1-2; maybe TRBD1 (5 bases). Trimming pared 3 bases from V and 6 bases from J, leaving 12 bases between. The CDR3 contains 13 residues. The germline V gene encodes CDR1 SGHRS and CDR2 YFSETQ. The chain's CDR3 is CASSSGTADGYTF. In DNA form, the CDR3 reads TGCGCCAGCAGCTCGGGGACTGCTGATGGCTACACCTTC.

The rearrangement links TRBV5-1 to TRBJ1-4, with a tentative D call TRBD1 (5 bases). V lost 0 bases, J lost 7 bases, and 13 bases lay in between. The CDR3 has 15 amino acids. CDR1 is SGHRS and CDR2 is YFSETQ in the germline V gene. CDR3 residues: CASSLAQGFIEKLFF. The CDR3, as DNA: TGCGCCAGCAGCTTGGCTCAGGGCTTTATTGAAAAACTGTTTTTT.

The rearrangement uses TRBV29-1 and TRBJ1-1; D not certain. Looked up from germline, CDR1 is SQVTM and CDR2 is ANQGSEA. Trimming pared 3 bases from V and 4 bases from J, leaving 9 bases between. The CDR3 is 12 residues long. Here the CDR3 reads CSVDFEVTEAFF. The CDR3 DNA reads as TGCAGCGTTGACTTTGAGGTCACTGAAGCTTTCTTT.